The next 7 T cell receptor beta chains were all read from a single sample in a study of a mutant IDH1 vaccine in newly diagnosed glioma. Generated by immunoSEQ multiplex PCR, the TCRdb table keeps only in-frame clones and is missing some. The table includes roughly 25,000 clones, about 77% detected once. These receptors' antigens are unknown. Time point reported: week 5, during vaccination. A single vaccine dose contained 300 ug of mutant IDH1 20-mer peptide, and topical imiquimod was used with it. Sequencing was performed on PBMCs, taken from a glioma patient whose treatment included an IDH1 peptide vaccine. These receptors originate from a man aged 40-50 years with glioma.

This clone was seen just once. V and J are TRBV15 and TRBJ2-3; TRBD2 matches at 14 bases. V shed 2 bases, J shed 6 bases, and the junction held 16 bases outside the gene matches. Germline values: CDR1 LNHNV, CDR2 YYDKDF (reference sequence). The CDR3 runs 20 residues. CDR3 DNA: TGTGCCACCAGCAGATCGGGACTAGCGGGGGTCATATTACTGGGGGATACGCAGTATTTT. The encoded protein is CATSRSGLAGVILLGDTQYF.

Only a few counts were recorded for this clone. The chain joins TRBV7-9 to TRBJ1-1; D unresolved. CDR3 length equals 13 residues. The V end was cut by 4 bases, the J end by 0 bases, with 6 bases between. Germline CDR1 is SEHNR and CDR2 is FQNEAQ (reference sequence). The CDR3: CASSSPVNTEAFF. CDR3 DNA sequence: TGTGCCAGCAGCTCACCGGTGAACACTGAAGCTTTCTTT.

The rearrangement links TRBV28 to TRBJ2-2; no firm D call. Trimming took off 5 bases at V and 8 bases at J, with 15 bases between the two ends. The CDR3 covers 14 residues. The germline gives CDR1 MDHEN, CDR2 SYDVKM. Here the CDR3 DNA reads TGTGCCAGCAGTCCCCCGAGAAAGAGGGGGGAGCTGTTTTTT. It is translated as CASSPPRKRGELFF.

This chain uses TRBV11-2 with TRBJ2-3, with 7 bases identical to TRBD1. There are 13 residues in the CDR3. With 1 base clipped from V and 6 bases from J, the junction kept 1 base outside the gene matches. Germline loops: CDR1 SGHAT, CDR2 FQNNGV. The CDR3 sequence is CASSLATGDTQYF. CDR3 in DNA: TGTGCCAGCAGCTTAGCGACAGGGGATACGCAGTATTTT.

The J gene is TRBJ2-3, the V gene TRBV19, with D hard to call. V shed 5 bases and J shed 6 bases, with 9 bases lying between them. Germline V gives CDR1 LNHDA, CDR2 SQIVND (reference sequence). The CDR3 contains 12 residues. The CDR3 DNA is TGTGCCAGTAGTCAATCGGCGGATACGCAGTATTTT. This codes for CASSQSADTQYF.

The chain is built from TRBV9 and TRBJ1-3; 8 bases are a match to TRBD1. This CDR3 has 16 amino acids. From germline, CDR1 is SGDLS and CDR2 YYNGEE. The V gene end was trimmed by 3 bases and the J gene end by 2 bases; junction bases not matched to a gene: 7. The CDR3 sequence is CASSAQGAGPGNTIYF. The CDR3, as DNA: TGTGCCAGCAGCGCCCAGGGGGCTGGTCCTGGAAACACCATATATTTT. The complete variable domain, with remaining parts taken from reference TRBV9 and TRBJ1-3, reads DSGVTQTPKHLITATGQRVTLRCSPRSGDLSVYWYQQSLDQGLQFLIQYYNGEERAKGNILERFSAQQFPDLHSELNLSSLELGDSALYFCASSAQGAGPGNTIYFGEGSWLTVV.

Sample share makes this clone large. This chain links TRBV7-2 with TRBJ2-1; 8 bases line up with TRBD1. V shed 5 bases and J 4 bases; nucleotides not matched to a gene: 7. Per the germline V gene, CDR1 is SGHTA and CDR2 is FQGNSA. The CDR3 is made up of 15 amino acids. In nucleotides, the CDR3 is TGTGCCAGCAGCCGGACAGGGACAAAATACAATGAGCAGTTCTTC. Its protein is CASSRTGTKYNEQFF.